The rows below give T cell receptor beta chains drawn from one sample of a study of cytomegalovirus exposure and HLA in healthy donors. The data were produced by immunoSEQ multiplex PCR, yet TCRdb's version contains in-frame clones alone and is incomplete. In the table there are roughly 180,000 clones, approximately 89% of which are singletons. The sample was PBMCs. The receptor set was obtained from a young man in good health and CMV-seropositive. The CDR3 runs from the conserved cysteine through the conserved F or W. Fields, in order: V gene, J gene, D gene, CDR3 DNA, CDR3 protein. The D gene is left open where the match is weak.

>TRBV28|TRBJ1-5|-
TGTGCCAGCAGCCCCCAGGGAACCCTAAATCAGCCCCAGCATTTT
CASSPQGTLNQPQHF
>TRBV27|TRBJ2-2|-
TGTGCCAGCAGTTTTAACACCGGGGAGCTGTTTTTT
CASSFNTGELFF
>TRBV30|TRBJ2-1|TRBD2
TGTGCCTCCCGACTAGCGGGGGGAGATGAGCAGTTCTTC
CASRLAGGDEQFF
>TRBV5-6|TRBJ2-7|TRBD1
TGTGCCAGCAGCTTGGGGGACAGGATTGGGCAGTACTTC
CASSLGDRIGQYF
>TRBV28|TRBJ2-3|TRBD2
TGTGCCAGCAGTTTACGTGGGAGGGCAGATACGCAGTATTTT
CASSLRGRADTQYF
>TRBV5-6|TRBJ2-3|-
TGTGCCAGCAGCTTTGAACAGCGCACAGATACGCAGTATTTT
CASSFEQRTDTQYF
>TRBV6-1|TRBJ2-3|-
TGTGCCAGCAGTGCGGCAGGCGGTACAGATACGCAGTATTTT
CASSAAGGTDTQYF
>TRBV4-3|TRBJ1-2|-
TGCGCCAGCAGCCAAGATATAGGGGCCGCTAACTATGGCTACACCTTC
CASSQDIGAANYGYTF
>TRBV5-8|TRBJ1-5|-
TGTGCCAGCAGCTTGGGGCCCAGCAATCAGCCCCAGCATTTT
CASSLGPSNQPQHF
>TRBV19|TRBJ2-4|TRBD1
TGTGCCAGTAGTGTCACCGGGACAGGGGAAGGCATTCAGTACTTC
CASSVTGTGEGIQYF
>TRBV5-6|TRBJ1-1|-
TGTGCCAGCCGTCCAGGCCTGAACACTGAAGCTTTCTTT
CASRPGLNTEAFF
>TRBV9|TRBJ1-5|-
TGTGCCAGCAGCCAACGTCATTTTCAGCCCCAGCATTTT
CASSQRHFQPQHF
>TRBV7-2|TRBJ2-5|-
TGTGCCAGCAGCTTAGCGCGACTCGAGACCCAGTACTTC
CASSLARLETQYF
>TRBV6-5|TRBJ2-1|-
TGTGCCAGCAGTTATGCCGGGACTGGAGACAATGAGCAGTTCTTC
CASSYAGTGDNEQFF
>TRBV15|TRBJ1-2|-
TGTGCCACCAGCAGAGCCACCAGTGCCGGGGGCTACACCTTC
CATSRATSAGGYTF
>TRBV19|TRBJ2-6|TRBD1
TGTGCCAGTAGTGTCAGGGGGTCTGGGGCCAACGTCCTGACTTTC
CASSVRGSGANVLTF
>TRBV4-1|TRBJ2-3|-
TGCGCCAGCAGCCAAGCAGCCGGGACACCCACAGATACGCAGTATTTT
CASSQAAGTPTDTQYF
>TRBV11-3|TRBJ2-3|-
TGTGCCAGCAGCTTAGGACGAAGCACAGATACGCAGTATTTT
CASSLGRSTDTQYF
>TRBV5-1|TRBJ2-7|-
TGCGCCAGCAGCTTGGCAGCGGGCCCCTTTGAGCAGTACTTC
CASSLAAGPFEQYF
>TRBV14|TRBJ2-3|-
TGTGCCAGCAGCCTCCGGACGGGGATTAGCACAGATACGCAGTATTTT
CASSLRTGISTDTQYF
>TRBV2|TRBJ1-2|-
TGTGCCAGCAGTCCCTGGGAGAGGAGCGGCTACACCTTC
CASSPWERSGYTF
>TRBV6-1|TRBJ2-3|TRBD1
TGTGCCAGCAGTGAAGCAATGCAGGGGGTTGGAGATACGCAGTATTTT
CASSEAMQGVGDTQYF
>TRBV29-1|TRBJ2-5|TRBD2
TGCAGCGCCCTCGGGAGGGGGAGGGAGACCCAGTACTTC
CSALGRGRETQYF
>TRBV6-5|TRBJ1-1|-
TGTGCCAGCAGAATAAGAGGAAAGAACACTGAAGCTTTCTTT
CASRIRGKNTEAFF
>TRBV19|TRBJ1-5|-
TGTGCCAGTAGTAGAGAGCAGACCATAAGCAATCAGCCCCAGCATTTT
CASSREQTISNQPQHF
>TRBV19|TRBJ1-6|-
TGTGCCAGTAGTATGCTTGGGGTGCCCCAAAGACATTCACCCCTCCACTTT
CASSMLGVPQRHSPLHF
>TRBV5-6|TRBJ1-2|-
TGTGCCAGCAGCTCCGGGACGGCAGAGCCTGGCTACACCTTC
CASSSGTAEPGYTF